Below are 9 T cell receptor beta chains sequenced from a single sample in a study of blood T cell repertoires in COVID-19 (TCRdb year 2020). The library was made by the immunoSEQ multiplex PCR assay. Not all clones reach the TCRdb copy of this immuneACCESS table, which keeps in-frame sequences only. Checked studies attribute under half of the gap to unresolved V genes and leave the rest unexplained. Across this sample there are some 300,000 clones, with 90% seen only once. 3.9% of the sample rests with the top ten. Source material: PBMCs or T cells enriched from blood (not recorded which). The receptor set was obtained from a young woman who had been exposed to COVID-19.

The sample holds one count of this clone. V and J are TRBV5-1 and TRBJ2-1, with 14 positions matching TRBD2. The CDR3 loop spans 16 amino acids. The junction had 3 bases not matched to a gene; V was cut back by 6 bases and J by 1 base. CDR1 SGHRS and CDR2 YFSETQ come from the germline V gene. The CDR3 sequence is CASTGLAGGSYNEQFF. The DNA of the CDR3 is TGCGCCAGCACCGGACTAGCGGGGGGTTCCTACAATGAGCAGTTCTTC.

The chain joins TRBV9 to TRBJ2-7, with 10 positions matching TRBD2. This CDR3 comprises 16 residues. Germline assignment: CDR1 SGDLS and CDR2 YYNGEE. V was clipped by 0 bases and J by 2 bases; unmatched bases: 5. CDR3 nucleotide sequence: TGTGCCAGCAGCGTAGGGGTGCTAGCGGGGGCCTACGAGCAGTACTTC. Encoded protein: CASSVGVLAGAYEQYF.

The rearrangement links TRBV5-1 to TRBJ2-1; 10 nucleotides align to TRBD2. CDR3 length: 16 amino acids. After removal of 1 base from V and 8 bases from J, the junction contained 9 bases not matched to a gene. Germline assignment: CDR1 SGHRS and CDR2 YFSETQ. The chain's CDR3 is CASSLRSGGAVDEQFF. The CDR3 region has the DNA TGCGCCAGCAGCTTGAGGAGCGGGGGGGCCGTGGATGAGCAGTTCTTC.

The rearrangement joins TRBV7-2 to TRBJ1-1; D is ambiguous. The CDR3 runs to 16 residues. The germline V gene encodes CDR1 SGHTA and CDR2 FQGNSA. Trimming cost V 5 bases and J 0 bases, with 16 bases left between them. The CDR3 sequence: CASSPLGVGLNTEAFF. The CDR3 coding sequence is TGTGCCAGCAGCCCCCTGGGCGTTGGGTTGAACACTGAAGCTTTCTTT.

The chain carries TRBV3-1 (or the pseudogene TRBV3-2) and TRBJ1-2; 7 bases are a match to TRBD1. Germline loops: CDR1 LGHDT, CDR2 YNNKEL (reference sequence). Unmatched junction bases numbered 7, after V lost 1 base and J lost 5 bases. The CDR3 totals 15 residues. CDR3 sequence reads: CASSQALTGVYGYTF. CDR3 in DNA: TGTGCCAGCAGCCAAGCCCTTACAGGGGTGTATGGCTACACCTTC.

The gene calls are TRBV4-2 and TRBJ1-1, with a possible D match to TRBD1 (5 bases). Germline V CDR1 and CDR2: LGHNA, YNFKEQ. V was trimmed by 0 bases and J by 5 bases, leaving 10 bases between them. The CDR3 covers 14 residues. The CDR3 sequence: CASSQEEGRTEAFF. The CDR3 DNA reads as TGTGCCAGCAGCCAAGAGGAGGGGAGGACTGAAGCTTTCTTT.

The chain uses TRBV25-1 and TRBJ1-2, with 7 bases that match TRBD1. V gave up 7 bases and J gave up 0 bases; unmatched junction bases: 14. Germline lookup yields CDR1 MGHDK and CDR2 SYGVNS. There are 17 residues in the CDR3. The CDR3 DNA is TGTGCCAGCACGCCCTCCGGGACAGCGATTACTAACTATGGCTACACCTTC. This encodes CASTPSGTAITNYGYTF.

This rearrangement joins TRBV4-1 to TRBJ2-6; 11 bases are shared with TRBD1. V trimming: 5 bases; J trimming: 3 bases; junction bases outside the gene matches: 6. CDR3 size: 17 residues. Germline V gene data show CDR1 as MGHRA and CDR2 as YSYEKL. This chain's CDR3 is CASSSRDRGDGANVLTF. The DNA for the CDR3 is TGCGCCAGCAGCTCCCGGGACAGGGGGGATGGGGCCAACGTCCTGACTTTC.

V usage is TRBV7-9 and J usage is TRBJ2-4, with D possibly matching TRBD2 (5 bases). Trimming left V 9 bases short and J 1 base short, with 22 bases between. The CDR3 is 17 residues long. Germline-derived CDR1 and CDR2 are SEHNR and FQNEAQ (reference sequence). The CDR3: CARIRRRVRMAKNIQYF. DNA for the CDR3: TGTGCCAGGATACGGAGGCGTGTCAGGATGGCCAAAAACATTCAGTACTTC.